This TCR beta chain comes out of a study of human T cells and chemical hapten exposure. Time point meaning: patch test 2, 6 weeks after DPC sensitization. Treatment denoted: therapeutic diphenylcyclopropenone sensitization with weekly scalp DPC. The study, taken as a whole, reports: More PT1 expanded TCRs went with higher patch test scores.

This CDR3 comprises 15 residues. The ends were cut back, 8 bases at V and 5 bases at J, with 22 bases in the middle. Germline CDR1 reads WSHSY; CDR2 reads SAAADI. Each CDR3 protein is one row after TCRdb ran MiXCR on the RACE reads. Here the sample spans a few hundred thousand distinct CDR3 sequences, about 6% being singletons. As concerns this clonotype: Its specificity is unknown.

The chain is built from TRBV10-2 and TRBJ2-7; D might be TRBD1 (7 bases). The sequence came from a woman between 18 and 29 years old with alopecia areata. Some clones in this sample may be carry-over from other donors' samples. The sequences come from whole blood, collected in connection with sensitization to the hapten diphenylcyclopropenone (DPC). The CDR3 nucleotides are TGCGCCAGCTCGCGCCAGGGGGTTCTAGCGAACGAGCAGTACTTC. Translation: CASSRQGVLANEQYF.